Listed below are T cell receptor beta chains from one sample, sequenced in a study of cytotoxic CD8 clonotypes in ibrutinib-treated CLL. Measured with immunoSEQ multiplex PCR; TCRdb has only the in-frame clones, and not every one. The sample lists more than 110,000 clones; 76% were seen once. The source was PBMCs, collected after 24 months of ibrutinib treatment. These receptors all come from a human donor with chronic lymphocytic leukemia. Both conserved end residues are part of each CDR3. The D gene is left open where the match is weak. Rows may omit the clone size; those that give it use once, few, many or a size class.

v_gene	j_gene	d_gene	abundance	CDR3nt	CDR3aa
TRBV27	TRBJ2-3	NA	many	TGTGCCAGCAGTCCCTCCCTTGGGGGTCTAGGGCAGTATTTT	CASSPSLGGLGQYF
TRBV27	TRBJ1-1	NA	NA	TGTGCCAGCAGTTCCGGACACCTGGGGAACACTGAAGCTTTCTTT	CASSSGHLGNTEAFF
TRBV6-5	TRBJ2-7	NA	NA	TGTGCCAGCAGTTACTCGTCAGGACCCTACGAGCAGTACTTC	CASSYSSGPYEQYF
TRBV9	TRBJ2-5	NA	NA	TGTGCCAGCAGCGTAGGCCCCGGGGCTGGGGAGACCCAGTACTTC	CASSVGPGAGETQYF
TRBV28	TRBJ2-3	TRBD2	NA	TGTGCCAGCAGTCTGCCAGGGAGGGTGGGGGATACGCAGTATTTT	CASSLPGRVGDTQYF
TRBV4-2	TRBJ2-2	TRBD1	NA	TGTGCCAGCAGCCCACCTAGGGGGCCCGGGGAGCTGTTTTTT	CASSPPRGPGELFF
TRBV7-9	TRBJ2-1	TRBD2	NA	TGTGCCAGCAGCTCTGGACTAGCGGGGGGGAGCTCCTACAATGAGCAGTTCTTC	CASSSGLAGGSSYNEQFF
TRBV5-6	TRBJ1-4	NA	once	TGTGCCAGCAGCCCCCCGGGTAAGAGAGATGAAAAACTGTTTTTT	CASSPPGKRDEKLFF
TRBV7-2	TRBJ2-3	TRBD2	NA	TGTGCCAGCAGCCCTAGCGGGTGGTACACAGATACGCAGTATTTT	CASSPSGWYTDTQYF
TRBV6-1	TRBJ2-7	NA	NA	TGTGCCAGCAGTAAAGGGACGGACAGCTCCTACGAGCAGTACTTC	CASSKGTDSSYEQYF
TRBV2	TRBJ2-5	TRBD2	NA	TGTGCCAGTAGCCTAGCGGAAGAGACCCAGTACTTC	CASSLAEETQYF
TRBV9	TRBJ2-3	TRBD2	NA	TGTGCCAGCAGCGTAGCGGTGGCTAGCGGGAGCTCAGATACGCAGTATTTT	CASSVAVASGSSDTQYF
TRBV4-2	TRBJ2-3	TRBD2	NA	TGTGCCAGCAGCCAAGGTGGGACTAGCAGCACAGATACGCAGTATTTT	CASSQGGTSSTDTQYF
TRBV2	TRBJ2-1	NA	NA	TGTGCCAGCAGGGTGGGGGGAGGCCCCTACAATGAGCAGTTCTTC	CASRVGGGPYNEQFF
TRBV29-1	TRBJ2-3	TRBD2	NA	TGCAGCGCCGTCGGGGGGGGGAACACAGATACGCAGTATTTT	CSAVGGGNTDTQYF